This section outlines one TCR beta chain sequence together with its context. Assay used: immunoSEQ multiplex PCR; TCRdb lists only in-frame clones, some missing. The sample has approximately 82,000 clones, around 94% seen once; the top ten hold approximately 4.8%. This specimen belongs to a study of control samples from healthy donors and cancer patients. This CDR3 region has 16 residues. Germline CDR1 reads KGHDR; CDR2 reads SFDVKD. V lost 2 bases, J lost 4 bases, and 16 bases lay in between. The V call is TRBV24-1, the J call TRBJ1-2, with unresolved D. What was sequenced was blood. The clonotype comes from a woman under 30 in good health. Here the CDR3 DNA reads TGTGCCACCAGTGATTCCGCATCAGTGGCAGGCTATGGCTACACCTTC. It specifies CATSDSASVAGYGYTF.